This T cell receptor (beta chain) originates from a study of T-cell reconstitution after alpha-beta-depleted transplantation in children. The CDR3 has 14 residues. Germline V CDR1 and CDR2: DFQATT, SNEGSKA (reference sequence). V lost 0 bases to trimming and J lost 2 bases, with 11 bases between them. As it was prepared, the TCRbeta library received unique molecular identifiers. TCRdb re-called the PCR reads with MiXCR, one entry per CDR3 protein. There are 480,000 or so distinct CDR3 sequences in the sample; over 9.5% occur only once, and about 2% lies in the top ten. Overall study findings and caveats: Recipient T cells and thymic progenitors that survived gave rise to the high TCRbeta diversity observed at day 60 in some patients.

Concerning this clonotype itself: No antigen is known for it.

The rearrangement joins TRBV20-1 to TRBJ2-7, with D perhaps matching TRBD1 (5 bases). The material sequenced was PBMCs, taken before TCRalphabeta/CD19-depleted stem cell transplant. The sequence came from a child under 10 years old with inherited bone marrow failure, due to receive a stem cell transplant. The CDR3 DNA follows: TGCAGTGCTAGAGAGAGCCAGGGCCCCTACGAGCAGTACTTC. Amino acid sequence: CSARESQGPYEQYF.